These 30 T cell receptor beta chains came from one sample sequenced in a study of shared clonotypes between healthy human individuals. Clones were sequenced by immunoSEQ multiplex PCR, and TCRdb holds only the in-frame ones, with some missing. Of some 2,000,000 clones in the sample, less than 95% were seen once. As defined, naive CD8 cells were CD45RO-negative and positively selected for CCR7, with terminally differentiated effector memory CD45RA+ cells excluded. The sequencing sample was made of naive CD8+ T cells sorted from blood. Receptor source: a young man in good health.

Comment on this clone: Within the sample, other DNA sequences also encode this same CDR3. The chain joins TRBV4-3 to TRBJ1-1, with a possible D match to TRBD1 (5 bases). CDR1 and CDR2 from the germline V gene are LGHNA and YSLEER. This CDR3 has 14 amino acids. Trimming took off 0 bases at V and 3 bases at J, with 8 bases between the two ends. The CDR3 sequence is CASSQDGGYTEAFF. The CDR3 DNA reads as TGCGCCAGCAGCCAAGATGGGGGTTACACTGAAGCTTTCTTT.

The CDR3 here is CASSQDQPPTPYNEQFF. CDR3 DNA sequence: TGCGCCAGCAGCCAAGATCAACCCCCCACACCCTACAATGAGCAGTTCTTC. V gene TRBV4-1 combines with J gene TRBJ2-1; D unresolved. The CDR3 runs 17 residues. Trimming left V 0 bases short and J 2 bases short, with 14 bases between. Germline loops: CDR1 MGHRA, CDR2 YSYEKL.

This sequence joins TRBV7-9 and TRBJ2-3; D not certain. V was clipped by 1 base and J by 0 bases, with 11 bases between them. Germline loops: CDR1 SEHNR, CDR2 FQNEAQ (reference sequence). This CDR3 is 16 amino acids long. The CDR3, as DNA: TGTGCCAGCAGCTTAGTTAGCAGATATAGCACAGATACGCAGTATTTT. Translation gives CASSLVSRYSTDTQYF.

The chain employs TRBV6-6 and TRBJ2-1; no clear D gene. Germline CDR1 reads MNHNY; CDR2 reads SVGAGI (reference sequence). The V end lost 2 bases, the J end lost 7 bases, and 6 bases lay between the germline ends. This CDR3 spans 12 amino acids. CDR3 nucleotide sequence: TGTGCCAGCAGTTACGGAGCGAATGAGCAGTTCTTC. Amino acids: CASSYGANEQFF.

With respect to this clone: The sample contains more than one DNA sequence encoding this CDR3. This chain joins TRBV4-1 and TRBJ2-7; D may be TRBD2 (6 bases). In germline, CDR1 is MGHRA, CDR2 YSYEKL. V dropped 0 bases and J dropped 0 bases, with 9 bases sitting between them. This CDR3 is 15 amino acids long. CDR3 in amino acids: CASSQEWDSSYEQYF. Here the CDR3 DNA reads TGCGCCAGCAGCCAAGAGTGGGACTCCTCCTACGAGCAGTACTTC.

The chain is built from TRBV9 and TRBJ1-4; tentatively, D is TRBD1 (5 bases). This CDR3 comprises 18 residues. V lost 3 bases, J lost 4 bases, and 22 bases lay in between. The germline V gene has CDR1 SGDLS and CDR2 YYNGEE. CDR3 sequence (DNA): TGTGCCAGCAGCGCGTCCTTTACAGGTGGAGTCCTTAATGAAAAACTGTTTTTT. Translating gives CASSASFTGGVLNEKLFF.

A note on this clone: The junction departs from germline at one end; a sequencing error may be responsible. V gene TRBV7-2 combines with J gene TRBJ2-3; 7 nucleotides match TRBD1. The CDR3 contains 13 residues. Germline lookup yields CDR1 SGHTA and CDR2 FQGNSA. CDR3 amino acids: CARGTENTDAQYF. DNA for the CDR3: TGTGCCAGAGGGACAGAGAACACAGATGCGCAGTATTTT.

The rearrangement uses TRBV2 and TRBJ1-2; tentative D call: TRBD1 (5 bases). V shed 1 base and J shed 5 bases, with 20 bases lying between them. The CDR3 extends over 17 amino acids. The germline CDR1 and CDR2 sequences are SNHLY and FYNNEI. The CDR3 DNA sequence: TGTGCCAGCAGTGAAGGGGGCGATGGATCTAAATGGTATGGCTACACCTTC. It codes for CASSEGGDGSKWYGYTF.

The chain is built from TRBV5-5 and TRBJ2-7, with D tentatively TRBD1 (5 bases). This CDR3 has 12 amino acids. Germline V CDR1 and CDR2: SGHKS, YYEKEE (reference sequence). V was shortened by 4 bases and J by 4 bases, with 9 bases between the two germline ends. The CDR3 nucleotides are TGTGCCAGCAGCCCAAACAGGTACGAGCAGTACTTC. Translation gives CASSPNRYEQYF.

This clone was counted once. Here the CDR3 reads CASSQGPAGELFF. CDR3 coding DNA: TGCGCCAGCAGCCAAGGTCCCGCCGGGGAGCTGTTTTTT. The chain is built from TRBV4-1 and TRBJ2-2; D is undetermined. Germline values: CDR1 MGHRA, CDR2 YSYEKL. The CDR3 is made up of 13 amino acids. V was clipped by 1 base and J by 6 bases, with 6 bases between them.

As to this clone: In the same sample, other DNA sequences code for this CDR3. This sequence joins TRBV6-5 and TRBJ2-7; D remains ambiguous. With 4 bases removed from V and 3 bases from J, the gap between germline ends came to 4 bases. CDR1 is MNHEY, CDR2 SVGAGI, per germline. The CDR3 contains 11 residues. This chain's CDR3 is CASSFNYEQYF. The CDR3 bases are TGTGCCAGCAGTTTCAACTACGAGCAGTACTTC.

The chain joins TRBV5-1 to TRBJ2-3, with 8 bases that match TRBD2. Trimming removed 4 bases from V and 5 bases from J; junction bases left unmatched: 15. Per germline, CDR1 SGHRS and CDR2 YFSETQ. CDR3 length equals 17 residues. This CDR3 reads CASSTDGPGGVIDTQYF. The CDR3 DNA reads TGCGCCAGCAGCACCGACGGTCCGGGAGGGGTAATAGATACGCAGTATTTT.

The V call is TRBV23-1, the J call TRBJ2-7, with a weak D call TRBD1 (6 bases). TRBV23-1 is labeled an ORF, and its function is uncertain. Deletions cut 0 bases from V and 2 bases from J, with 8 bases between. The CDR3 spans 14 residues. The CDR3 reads CASSQSGQTYEQYF. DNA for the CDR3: TGCGCCAGCAGTCAATCGGGACAAACCTACGAGCAGTACTTC.

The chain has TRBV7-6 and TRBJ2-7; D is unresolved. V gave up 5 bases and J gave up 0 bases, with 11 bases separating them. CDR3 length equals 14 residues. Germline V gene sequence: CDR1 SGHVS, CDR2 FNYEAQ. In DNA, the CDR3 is TGTGCCAGCAGCGCAACTGGGTACTCCTACGAGCAGTACTTC. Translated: CASSATGYSYEQYF.

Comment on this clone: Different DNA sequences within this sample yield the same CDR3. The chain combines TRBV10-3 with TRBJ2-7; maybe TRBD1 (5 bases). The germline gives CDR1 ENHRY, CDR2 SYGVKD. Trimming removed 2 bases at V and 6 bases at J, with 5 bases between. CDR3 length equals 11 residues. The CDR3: CAISEGAEQYF. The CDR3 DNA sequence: TGTGCCATCAGTGAGGGGGCCGAGCAGTACTTC.

CDR3 bases: TGTGCCAGCAGCTCGCTCCGGGACCTTAACTATGGCTACACCTTC. Translated, it gives CASSSLRDLNYGYTF. This rearrangement joins TRBV7-2 to TRBJ1-2; the D gene is possibly TRBD1 (5 bases). V was pared by 4 bases and J by 1 base, with 13 bases between. The germline CDR1 and CDR2 sequences are SGHTA and FQGNSA. This CDR3 comprises 15 residues.

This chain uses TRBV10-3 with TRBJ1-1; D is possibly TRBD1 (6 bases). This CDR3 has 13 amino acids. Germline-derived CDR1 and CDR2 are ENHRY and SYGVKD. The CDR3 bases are TGTGAAACTCGGAGGACAGCCAACACTGAAGCTTTCTTT. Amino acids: CETRRTANTEAFF.

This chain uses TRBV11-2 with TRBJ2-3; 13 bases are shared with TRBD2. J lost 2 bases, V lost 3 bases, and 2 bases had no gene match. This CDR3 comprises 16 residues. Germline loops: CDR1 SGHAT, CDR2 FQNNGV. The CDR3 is CASSLGLAGFTDTQYF. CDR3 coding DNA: TGTGCCAGCAGCTTGGGACTAGCGGGGTTCACAGATACGCAGTATTTT.

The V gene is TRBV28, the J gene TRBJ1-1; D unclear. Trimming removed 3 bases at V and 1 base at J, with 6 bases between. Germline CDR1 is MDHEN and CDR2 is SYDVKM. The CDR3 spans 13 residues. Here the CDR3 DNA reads TGTGCCAGCAGTTTTTTAGCGAACACTGAAGCTTTCTTT. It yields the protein CASSFLANTEAFF. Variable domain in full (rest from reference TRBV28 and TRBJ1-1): DVKVTQSSRYLVKRTGEKVFLECVQDMDHENMFWYRQDPGLGLRLIYFSYDVKMKEKGDIPEGYSVSREKKERFSLILESASTNQTSMYLCASSFLANTEAFFGQGTRLTVV.

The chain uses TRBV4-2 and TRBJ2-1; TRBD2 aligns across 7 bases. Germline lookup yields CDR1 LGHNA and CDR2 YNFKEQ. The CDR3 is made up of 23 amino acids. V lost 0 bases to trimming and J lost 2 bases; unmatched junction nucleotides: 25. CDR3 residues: CASSQDYIKGGGGVLSPYNEQFF. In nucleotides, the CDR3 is TGTGCCAGCAGCCAAGATTACATTAAAGGTGGCGGGGGTGTCTTAAGCCCCTACAATGAGCAGTTCTTC.

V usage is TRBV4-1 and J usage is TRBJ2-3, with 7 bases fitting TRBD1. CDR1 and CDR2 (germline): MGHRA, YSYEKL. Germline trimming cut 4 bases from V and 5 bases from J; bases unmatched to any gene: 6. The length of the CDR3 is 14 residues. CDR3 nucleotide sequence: TGCGCCAGCAGCCCTCGACAGGGATTAGATACGCAGTATTTT. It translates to CASSPRQGLDTQYF.

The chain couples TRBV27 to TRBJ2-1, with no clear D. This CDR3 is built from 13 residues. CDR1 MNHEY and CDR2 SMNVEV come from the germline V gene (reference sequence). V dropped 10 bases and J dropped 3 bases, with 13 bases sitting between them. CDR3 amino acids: CATKSSGYNEQFF. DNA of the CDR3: TGTGCCACCAAGTCCTCCGGCTACAATGAGCAGTTCTTC.

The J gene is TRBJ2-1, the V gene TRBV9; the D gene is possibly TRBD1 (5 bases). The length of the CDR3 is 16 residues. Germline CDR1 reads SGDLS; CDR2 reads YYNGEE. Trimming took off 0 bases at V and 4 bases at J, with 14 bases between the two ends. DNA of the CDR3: TGTGCCAGCAGCGTAGACCTCCAAGGACAATACAATGAGCAGTTCTTC. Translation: CASSVDLQGQYNEQFF.

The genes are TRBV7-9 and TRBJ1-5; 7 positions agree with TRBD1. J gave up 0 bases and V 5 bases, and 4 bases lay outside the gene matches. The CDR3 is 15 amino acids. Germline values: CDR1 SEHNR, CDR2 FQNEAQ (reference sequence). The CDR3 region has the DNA TGTGCCAGCAGCGCGGGACAGAATAGCAATCAGCCCCAGCATTTT. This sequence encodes CASSAGQNSNQPQHF.

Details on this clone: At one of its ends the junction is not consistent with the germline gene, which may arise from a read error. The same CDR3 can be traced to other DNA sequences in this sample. For the CDR3, the DNA is TGTGCCAGCAGGGAGGGGGTCAGGCAGCCACAGCATTTT. Translation: CASREGVRQPQHF. The chain joins TRBV6-5 to TRBJ1-5; perhaps TRBD1 as D (6 bases). Germline V CDR1 and CDR2: MNHEY, SVGAGI. This CDR3 has 13 amino acids.

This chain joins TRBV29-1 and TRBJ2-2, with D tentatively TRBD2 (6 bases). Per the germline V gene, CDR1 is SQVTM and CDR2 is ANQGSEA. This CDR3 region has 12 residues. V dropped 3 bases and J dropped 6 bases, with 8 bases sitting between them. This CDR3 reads CSVDTGAGELFF. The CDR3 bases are TGCAGCGTTGACACGGGAGCCGGGGAGCTGTTTTTT.

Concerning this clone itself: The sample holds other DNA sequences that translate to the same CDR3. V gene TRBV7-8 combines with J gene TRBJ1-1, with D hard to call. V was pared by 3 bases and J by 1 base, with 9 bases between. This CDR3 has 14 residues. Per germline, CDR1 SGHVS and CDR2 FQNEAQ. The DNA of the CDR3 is TGTGCCAGCAGCTTGGCGTCACCGAACACTGAAGCTTTCTTT. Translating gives CASSLASPNTEAFF.

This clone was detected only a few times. The CDR3 region has the DNA TGTGCCAGCGGGGTAAACACTGAAGCTTTCTTT. Translated, it gives CASGVNTEAFF. The genes are TRBV25-1 and TRBJ1-1, with D unclear. Germline CDR1 is MGHDK and CDR2 is SYGVNS. The CDR3 contains 11 residues. Trimming removed 8 bases from V and 2 bases from J, with 6 bases in between.

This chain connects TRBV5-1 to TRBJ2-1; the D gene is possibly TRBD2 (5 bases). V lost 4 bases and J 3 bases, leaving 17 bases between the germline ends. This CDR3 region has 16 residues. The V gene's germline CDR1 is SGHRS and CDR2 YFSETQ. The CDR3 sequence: CASSHSREEVYNEQFF. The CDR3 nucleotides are TGCGCCAGCAGCCACTCCAGAGAGGAGGTCTACAATGAGCAGTTCTTC.

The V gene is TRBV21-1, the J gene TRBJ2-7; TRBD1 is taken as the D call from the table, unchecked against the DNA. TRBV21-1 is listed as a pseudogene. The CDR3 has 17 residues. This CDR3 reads CASSKRGDMPSPYEQYF. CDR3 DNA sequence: TGTGCCAGCAGCAAAAGGGGCGACATGCCGAGCCCATACGAGCAGTACTTC.